Given below is one T cell receptor (beta chain) in context. Its antigen is as yet unknown. Next came a second PCR, run for about 6 to 12 cycles, which used a sample-barcoded 5' primer along with a J-beta primer mix. TCRdb re-called the 5' RACE reads through MiXCR, storing one row per CDR3 protein. The sample carries 650,000 to 1,000,000 distinct CDR3 sequences, under 40% recorded once. The sample is drawn from a study of blood T cells in healthy people across ages. Findings of the study overall: Expanded clonotype changes were possibly confounded by unknown donor CMV status.

With V trimmed by 5 bases and J by 0 bases, 18 bases remained unmatched. Germline V gives CDR1 DFQATT, CDR2 SNEGSKA (reference sequence). The CDR3 has 19 amino acids. Donor samples were obtained from healthy Caucasian individuals from Russia, aged 6 to 90. For every donor, a draw yielded roughly 10 milliliters of peripheral blood. J is TRBJ1-2 and V is TRBV20-1; TRBD1 matches at 10 bases. Material: blood. This clonotype originated in a man between 18 and 35 years old in good health. CDR3: CSAQRDRGLDTLANYGYTF. The CDR3 bases are TGCAGTGCTCAACGGGACAGGGGCCTGGACACTCTAGCTAACTATGGCTACACCTTC.